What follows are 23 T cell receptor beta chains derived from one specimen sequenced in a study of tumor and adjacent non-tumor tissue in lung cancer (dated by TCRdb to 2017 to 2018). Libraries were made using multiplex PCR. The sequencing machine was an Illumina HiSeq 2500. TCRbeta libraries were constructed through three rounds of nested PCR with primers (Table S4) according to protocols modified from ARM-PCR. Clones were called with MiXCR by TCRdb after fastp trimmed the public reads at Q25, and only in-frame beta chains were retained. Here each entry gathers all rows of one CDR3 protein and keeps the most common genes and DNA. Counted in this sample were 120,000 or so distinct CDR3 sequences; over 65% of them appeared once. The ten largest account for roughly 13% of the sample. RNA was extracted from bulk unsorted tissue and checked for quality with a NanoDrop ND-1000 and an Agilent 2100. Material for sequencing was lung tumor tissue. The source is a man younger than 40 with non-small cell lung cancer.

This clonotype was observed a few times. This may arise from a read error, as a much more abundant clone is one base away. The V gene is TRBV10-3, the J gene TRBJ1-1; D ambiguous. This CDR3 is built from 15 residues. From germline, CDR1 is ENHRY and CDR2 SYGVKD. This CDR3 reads CATSELLTENTEAFF. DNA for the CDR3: TGTGCCACCAGTGAGTTACTTACAGAGAACACTGAAGCTTTCTTT.

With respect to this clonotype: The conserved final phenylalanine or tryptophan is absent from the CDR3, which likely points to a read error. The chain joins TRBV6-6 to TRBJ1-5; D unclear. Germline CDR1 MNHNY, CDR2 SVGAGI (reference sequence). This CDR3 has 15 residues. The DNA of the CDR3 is TGTGCTAGCAGCCCCTCAGAGAGTAGCAATCAGCCCCAGCATGTT. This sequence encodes CASSPSESSNQPQHV.

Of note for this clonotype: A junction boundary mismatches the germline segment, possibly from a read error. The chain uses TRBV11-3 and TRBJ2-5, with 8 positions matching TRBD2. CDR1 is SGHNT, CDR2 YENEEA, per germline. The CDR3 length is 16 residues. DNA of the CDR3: TGTGCCAGCAGTTTCGGGGGACTAGGGCCGGGAAAGACCCACTACTTC. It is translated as CASSFGGLGPGKTHYF.

The CDR3 nucleotides are TGCATCAGCAGCCAATATCTTGACAATTCACCCCTCCACTTT. The encoded protein is CISSQYLDNSPLHF. This chain joins TRBV4-3 and TRBJ1-6; no definite D call. The germline V gene encodes CDR1 LGHNA and CDR2 YSLEER. The CDR3 spans 14 residues.

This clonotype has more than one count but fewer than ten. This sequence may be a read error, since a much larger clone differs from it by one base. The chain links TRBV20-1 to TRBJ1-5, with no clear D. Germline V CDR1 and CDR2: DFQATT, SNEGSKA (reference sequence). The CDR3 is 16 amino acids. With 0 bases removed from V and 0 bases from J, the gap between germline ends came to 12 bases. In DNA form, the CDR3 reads TGCAGTGCTAGAGAATCGGAGAAATATAGCAATCAGCCCCAGCATTTT. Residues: CSARESEKYSNQPQHF.

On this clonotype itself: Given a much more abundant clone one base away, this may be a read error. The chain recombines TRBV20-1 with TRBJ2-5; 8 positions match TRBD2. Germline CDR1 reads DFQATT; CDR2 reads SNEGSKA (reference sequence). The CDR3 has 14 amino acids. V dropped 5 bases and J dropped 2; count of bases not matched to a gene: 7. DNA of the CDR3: TGCAGTGCTTTTAGTAGCGGGGAGCAAGAGACCCAGTACTTC. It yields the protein CSAFSSGEQETQYF.

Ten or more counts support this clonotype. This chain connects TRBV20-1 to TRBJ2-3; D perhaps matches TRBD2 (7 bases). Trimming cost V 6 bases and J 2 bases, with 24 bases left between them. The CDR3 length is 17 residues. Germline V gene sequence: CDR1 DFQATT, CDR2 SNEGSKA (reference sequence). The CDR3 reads CSAAPGVAGAFTDTQYF. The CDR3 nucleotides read TGCAGTGCAGCGCCAGGGGTGGCGGGAGCGTTCACAGATACGCAGTATTTT.

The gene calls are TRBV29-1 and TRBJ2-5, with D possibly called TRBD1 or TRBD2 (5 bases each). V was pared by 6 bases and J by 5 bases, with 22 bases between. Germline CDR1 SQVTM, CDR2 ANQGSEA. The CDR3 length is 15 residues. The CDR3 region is CSVDAGTGDRETQYF. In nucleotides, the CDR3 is TGCAGCGTAGACGCCGGGACCGGGGACCGGGAGACCCAGTACTTC.

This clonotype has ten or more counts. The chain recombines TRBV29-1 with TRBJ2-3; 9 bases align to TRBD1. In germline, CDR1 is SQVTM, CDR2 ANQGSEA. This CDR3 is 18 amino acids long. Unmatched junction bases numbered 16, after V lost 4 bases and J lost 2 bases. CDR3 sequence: CSVVGDSVGQGSTDTQYF. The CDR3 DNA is TGCAGCGTTGTGGGGGATTCGGTAGGACAGGGGTCCACAGATACGCAGTATTTT.

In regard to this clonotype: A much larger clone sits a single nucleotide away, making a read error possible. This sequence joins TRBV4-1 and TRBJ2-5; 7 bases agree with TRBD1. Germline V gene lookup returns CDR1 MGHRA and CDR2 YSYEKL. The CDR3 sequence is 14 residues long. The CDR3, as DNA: TGCGCCAGCAGCCAACCGGGACAGTTGGAGATCCAGTACTTC. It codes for CASSQPGQLEIQYF.

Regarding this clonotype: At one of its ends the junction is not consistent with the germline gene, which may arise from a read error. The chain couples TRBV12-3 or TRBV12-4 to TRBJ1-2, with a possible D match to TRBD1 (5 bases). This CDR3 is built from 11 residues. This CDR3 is CTSSYGTGCTF. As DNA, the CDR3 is TGTACCAGCAGTTATGGGACCGGCTGCACCTTC.

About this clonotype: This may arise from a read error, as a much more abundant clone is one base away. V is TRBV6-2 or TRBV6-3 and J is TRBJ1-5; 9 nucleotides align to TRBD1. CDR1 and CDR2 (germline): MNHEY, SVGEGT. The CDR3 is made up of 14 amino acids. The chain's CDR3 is CTSSDGQGIQPQHF. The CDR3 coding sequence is TGTACCAGCAGTGACGGACAGGGGATTCAGCCCCAGCATTTT.

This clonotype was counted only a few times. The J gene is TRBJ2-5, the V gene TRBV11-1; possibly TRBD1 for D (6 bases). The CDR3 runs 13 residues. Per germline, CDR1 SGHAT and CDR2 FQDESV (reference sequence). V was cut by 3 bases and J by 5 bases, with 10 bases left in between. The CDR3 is CASSFTGTETQYF. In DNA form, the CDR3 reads TGTGCCAGCAGCTTTACAGGGACGGAGACCCAGTACTTC.

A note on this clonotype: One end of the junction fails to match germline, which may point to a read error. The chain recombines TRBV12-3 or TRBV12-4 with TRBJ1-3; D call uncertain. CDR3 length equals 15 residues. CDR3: CVSRLGDTSGNTIYF. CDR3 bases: TGTGTCAGCAGATTAGGTGACACCTCTGGAAACACCATATATTTT.

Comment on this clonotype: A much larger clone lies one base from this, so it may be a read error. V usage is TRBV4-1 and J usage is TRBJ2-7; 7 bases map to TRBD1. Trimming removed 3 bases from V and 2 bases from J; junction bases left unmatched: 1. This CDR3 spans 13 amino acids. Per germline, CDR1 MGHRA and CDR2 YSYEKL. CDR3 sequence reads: CASSHDRAYEQYF. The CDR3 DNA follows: TGCGCCAGCAGCCATGACAGGGCCTACGAGCAGTACTTC.

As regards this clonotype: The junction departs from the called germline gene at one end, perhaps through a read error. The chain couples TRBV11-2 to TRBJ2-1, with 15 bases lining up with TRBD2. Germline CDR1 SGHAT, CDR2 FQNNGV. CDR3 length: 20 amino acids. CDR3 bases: TGTGCCACCAGCCACAAGGGACTAGCGGGAGGCCAGAGCTCCTACAATGAGCAGCTCTTC. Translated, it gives CATSHKGLAGGQSSYNEQLF.

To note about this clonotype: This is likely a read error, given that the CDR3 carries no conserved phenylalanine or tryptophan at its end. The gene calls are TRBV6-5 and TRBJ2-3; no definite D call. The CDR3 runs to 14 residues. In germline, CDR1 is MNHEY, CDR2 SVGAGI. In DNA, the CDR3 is TGTACCAGCAGTTGCTCCCCGCTAGAGGATACGCAGTATTCT. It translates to CTSSCSPLEDTQYS.

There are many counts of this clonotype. The CDR3 sequence: CASSLLEGNPPLHF. The CDR3 DNA reads TGTGCCAGCAGCTTACTTGAGGGAAATCCACCCCTCCACTTT. The chain employs TRBV11-1 and TRBJ1-6, with D uncertain. The CDR3 contains 14 residues. From germline, CDR1 is SGHAT and CDR2 FQDESV (reference sequence). V was clipped by 2 bases and J by 11 bases, with 13 bases between them.

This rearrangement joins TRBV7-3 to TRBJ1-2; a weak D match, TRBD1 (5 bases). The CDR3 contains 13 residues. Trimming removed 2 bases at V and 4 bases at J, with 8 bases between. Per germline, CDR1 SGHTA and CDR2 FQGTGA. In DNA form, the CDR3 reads TGTGCCAGCAGCTTACTTCAGGGCTATGGCTACACCTTC. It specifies CASSLLQGYGYTF.

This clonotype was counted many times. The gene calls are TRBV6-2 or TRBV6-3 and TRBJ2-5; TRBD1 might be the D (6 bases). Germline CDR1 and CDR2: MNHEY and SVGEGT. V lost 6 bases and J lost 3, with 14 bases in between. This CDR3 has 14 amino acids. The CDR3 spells CASRDTGMEETQYF. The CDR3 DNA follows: TGTGCCAGCAGAGATACAGGGATGGAAGAGACCCAGTACTTC.

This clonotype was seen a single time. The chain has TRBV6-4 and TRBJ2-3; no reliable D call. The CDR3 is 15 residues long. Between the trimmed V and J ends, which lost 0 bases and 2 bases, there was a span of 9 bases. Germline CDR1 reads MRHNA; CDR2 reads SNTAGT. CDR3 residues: CASSDSPIITDTQYF. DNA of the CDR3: TGTGCCAGCAGTGACTCTCCGATAATCACAGATACGCAGTATTTT.

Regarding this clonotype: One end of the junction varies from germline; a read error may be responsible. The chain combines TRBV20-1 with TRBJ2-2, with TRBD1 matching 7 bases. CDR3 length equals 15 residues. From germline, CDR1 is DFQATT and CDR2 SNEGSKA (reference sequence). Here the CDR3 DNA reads TGTAGTACAGCGAAGCAGGGGGCGAACACCGGGGAGCTGTTTTTT. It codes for CSTAKQGANTGELFF.

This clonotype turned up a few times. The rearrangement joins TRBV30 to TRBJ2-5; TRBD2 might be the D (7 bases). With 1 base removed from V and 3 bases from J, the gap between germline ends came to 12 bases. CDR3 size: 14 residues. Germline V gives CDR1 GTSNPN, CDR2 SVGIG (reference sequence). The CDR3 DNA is TGTGCCTGGAGTGGAGGGGGGGGTGAAGAGACCCAGTACTTC. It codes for CAWSGGGGEETQYF.